The rows below give T cell receptor beta chains drawn from one sample of a study of tumor-infiltrating lymphocytes in primary liver carcinoma. One entry per CDR3 protein results from TCRdb running MiXCR on the multiplex PCR reads. The data show 50,000 or so distinct CDR3 sequences, with roughly 80% seen just once and around a quarter held by the top ten. Sequenced input: liver tumor tissue from sampling region 5. The receptors originated from a man aged 35 to 55 with primary liver carcinoma and hepatitis B virus infection. The CDR3 runs from the conserved cysteine through the conserved F or W. Each record gives: CDR3 DNA, CDR3 protein, clone size, D gene, V gene, J gene. The D gene is left open where the match is weak. Rows may omit the clone size; those that give it use once, few, many or a size class.

cdr3_nt: TGTGCCAACAGCTTAACTCGGACTAGCGGGTCCACTGATACGCAGTATTTT
cdr3_aa: CANSLTRTSGSTDTQYF
clone_size: NA
d_call: TRBD2
v_call: TRBV11-1
j_call: TRBJ2-3

cdr3_nt: TGTGCCAGCAGTCGAGATAAGGGAAGCGGCTACGAGCAGTACTTC
cdr3_aa: CASSRDKGSGYEQYF
clone_size: once
d_call: NA
v_call: TRBV4-2
j_call: TRBJ2-7

cdr3_nt: TGTGCCAGCAGCTTAGTAGGGGTAACAGGGAGTAATCATCCTCAGCATTTT
cdr3_aa: CASSLVGVTGSNHPQHF
clone_size: NA
d_call: NA
v_call: TRBV11-2
j_call: TRBJ1-5

cdr3_nt: TGTGCCAGCAGCTATGAGCGTGAGCGGCACACTGAAGCTTTCTTT
cdr3_aa: CASSYERERHTEAFF
clone_size: NA
d_call: NA
v_call: TRBV5-5
j_call: TRBJ1-1

cdr3_nt: TGTGCCAGCTGTTTAATGGGGGGCCTAAGACCCTACGAGCAGTATTTC
cdr3_aa: CASCLMGGLRPYEQYF
clone_size: once
d_call: NA
v_call: TRBV12-3/TRBV12-4
j_call: TRBJ2-7

cdr3_nt: TGTGCCAGAAGTGTTAACTTTGAGCAGTTCTTC
cdr3_aa: CARSVNFEQFF
clone_size: NA
d_call: NA
v_call: TRBV7-8
j_call: TRBJ2-1

cdr3_nt: TGTGCCAGGAGCCCTCCCGGGTTGGCCAGAAGTATTCAGTACTTC
cdr3_aa: CARSPPGLARSIQYF
clone_size: NA
d_call: NA
v_call: TRBV28
j_call: TRBJ2-4

cdr3_nt: TGTGCCTGGGTGAAGGGACAGAGCACAGATACGGAGTATTTT
cdr3_aa: CAWVKGQSTDTEYF
clone_size: NA
d_call: TRBD1
v_call: TRBV30
j_call: TRBJ2-3

cdr3_nt: TGTGCCAGCAGCTTAGGGACCACTCGCTACGAGCAGTACTTC
cdr3_aa: CASSLGTTRYEQYF
clone_size: NA
d_call: NA
v_call: TRBV5-5
j_call: TRBJ2-7

cdr3_nt: TGTACCAGCAAAAGTGGCGGTATCGGTAGGGAAGAGCTGTTTTTT
cdr3_aa: CTSKSGGIGREELFF
clone_size: NA
d_call: NA
v_call: TRBV6-1
j_call: TRBJ2-2

cdr3_nt: TGTCCCAGCAGTTCCTCTCGGAGGGGTAAGCATGAGCAGTTCTTC
cdr3_aa: CPSSSSRRGKHEQFF
clone_size: NA
d_call: NA
v_call: TRBV28
j_call: TRBJ2-1

cdr3_nt: TGCGCCAGCAGCGGGGGACTTCTCCCCACCCCCGGGGAGCTGTTTTTT
cdr3_aa: CASSGGLLPTPGELFF
clone_size: many
d_call: NA
v_call: TRBV5-1
j_call: TRBJ2-2

cdr3_nt: TGCAGCGTTCGGACTAGCGGGAGTTGGACAGAGACCCAGAAGTTC
cdr3_aa: CSVRTSGSWTETQKF
clone_size: NA
d_call: TRBD2
v_call: TRBV29-1
j_call: TRBJ2-5

cdr3_nt: TGTGCCAGCAGATTGGTCCATGACTATGGCTACGCCTTC
cdr3_aa: CASRLVHDYGYAF
clone_size: NA
d_call: NA
v_call: TRBV11-1
j_call: TRBJ1-2

cdr3_nt: TGTGCCAGAAGCCAAGGCCAGACCGGGAGGAAAGAGCAGTTCTTC
cdr3_aa: CARSQGQTGRKEQFF
clone_size: NA
d_call: TRBD2
v_call: TRBV4-2
j_call: TRBJ2-1

cdr3_nt: TGTGCCAACAGACCCAGGGGGGCTAACACCGGGGAGCTGTTTTTT
cdr3_aa: CANRPRGANTGELFF
clone_size: NA
d_call: NA
v_call: TRBV6-2/TRBV6-3
j_call: TRBJ2-2

cdr3_nt: TGTGCCAGCAGCCCTCGACAGTCCTACGAGCAGTACTTC
cdr3_aa: CASSPRQSYEQYF
clone_size: few
d_call: NA
v_call: TRBV11-2
j_call: TRBJ2-7

cdr3_nt: TGTGCTAGCAGCAATACTTGGTGGGAGGGCTCCTACGAGCAGTACTTC
cdr3_aa: CASSNTWWEGSYEQYF
clone_size: once
d_call: TRBD2
v_call: TRBV5-6
j_call: TRBJ2-7